This note documents a single TCR beta chain sequence. Antigen unknown. The sample originates from a study of T cell responses to AZD1222 COVID-19 vaccine. Study-level results: The study sampled repertoires only after the peak T cell response.

TCRdb's copy holds only in-frame clones and misses some; the assay was immunoSEQ multiplex PCR. The sample lists around 180,000 clones; about 89% were seen once. CDR3 length: 13 amino acids. Germline lookup yields CDR1 SQVTM and CDR2 ANQGSEA. The J segment lost 3 bases and the V segment lost 6 bases, leaving 4 bases of the junction unmatched. This clonotype was sampled from an adult in good health. The chain links TRBV29-1 to TRBJ2-7; TRBD2 agrees at 11 bases. Material: peripheral blood, obtained on day 0 of MenACWY control vaccination. CDR3 DNA: TGCAGCGTCGGGACTAGCGGCGGCTACGAGCAGTACTTC. Translating it yields CSVGTSGGYEQYF.